Here is one T cell receptor (beta chain) with its context. The antigen is undetermined. TCRbeta library construction was performed incorporating unique molecular identifiers. MiXCR, run by TCRdb on the PCR reads, gives a single entry per CDR3 protein. The sample has fewer than 250,000 distinct CDR3 sequences; around 8% are singletons. The data derive from a study of T-cell reconstitution after alpha-beta-depleted transplantation in children. General study results and limits: Diversity and T-cell counts at one year after transplant derived mostly from new T cells. Surviving thymic progenitors and recipient T cells were the source of high TCRbeta diversity at day 60 in some patients. As was reported, about two months after transplant, alpha-beta T cells came from several hundred expanded graft clones.

J lost 7 bases, V lost 0 bases, and 7 bases had no gene match. This CDR3 comprises 16 residues. Per the germline V gene, CDR1 is MNHNS and CDR2 is SASEGT. This sequence joins TRBV6-1 and TRBJ2-1; 9 nucleotides agree with TRBD2. This receptor was identified in a male patient younger than 18 who had a stem cell transplant for acute lymphoblastic leukemia, so the T cells may come from the graft donor. The specimen comprised PBMCs, mostly from graft donor cells, sampled 180 days after TCRalphabeta/CD19-depleted stem cell transplant. The CDR3 DNA reads as TGTGCCAGCAGTGAAGCCGGTCTAGCGGGGCCAAATGAGCAGTTCTTC. Translation: CASSEAGLAGPNEQFF.